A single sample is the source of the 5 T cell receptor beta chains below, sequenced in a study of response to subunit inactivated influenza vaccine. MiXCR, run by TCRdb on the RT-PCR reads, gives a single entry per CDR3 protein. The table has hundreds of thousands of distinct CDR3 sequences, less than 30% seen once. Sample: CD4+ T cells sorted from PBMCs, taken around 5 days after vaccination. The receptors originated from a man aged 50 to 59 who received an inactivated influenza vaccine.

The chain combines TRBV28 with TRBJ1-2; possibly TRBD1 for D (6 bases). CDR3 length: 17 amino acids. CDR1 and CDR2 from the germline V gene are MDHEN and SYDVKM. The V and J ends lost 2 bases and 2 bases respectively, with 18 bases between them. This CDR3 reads CASSLMDGTTSNYGYTF. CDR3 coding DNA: TGTGCCAGCAGTTTAATGGATGGGACAACCTCGAACTATGGCTACACCTTC.

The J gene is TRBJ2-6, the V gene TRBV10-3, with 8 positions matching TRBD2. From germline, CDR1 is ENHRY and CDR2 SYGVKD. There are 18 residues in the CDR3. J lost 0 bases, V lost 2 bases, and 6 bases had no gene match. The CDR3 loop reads CAISEGGRPLSGANVLTF. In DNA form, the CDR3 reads TGTGCCATCAGTGAGGGCGGGAGGCCCCTCTCTGGGGCCAACGTCCTGACTTTC.

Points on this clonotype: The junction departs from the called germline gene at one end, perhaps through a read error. The CDR3 here is CAISFFDSGGGLADTQYF. CDR3 DNA: TGTGCCATCAGTTTTTTCGATTCTGGGGGAGGACTGGCAGATACGCAGTATTTT. The chain has TRBV12-3 or TRBV12-4 and TRBJ2-3, with D perhaps TRBD2 (6 bases). The CDR3 runs 18 residues.

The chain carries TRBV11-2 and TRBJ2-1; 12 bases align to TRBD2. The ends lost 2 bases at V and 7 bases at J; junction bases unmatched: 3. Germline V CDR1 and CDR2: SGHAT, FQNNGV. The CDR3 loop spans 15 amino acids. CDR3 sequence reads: CASSLTSGGRNEQFF. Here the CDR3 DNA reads TGTGCCAGCAGCTTAACTAGCGGGGGGCGGAATGAGCAGTTCTTC.

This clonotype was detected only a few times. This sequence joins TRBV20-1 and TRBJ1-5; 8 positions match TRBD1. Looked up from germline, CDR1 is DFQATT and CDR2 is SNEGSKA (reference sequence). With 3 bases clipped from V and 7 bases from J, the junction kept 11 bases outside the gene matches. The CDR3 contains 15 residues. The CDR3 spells CSASRTGLGDQPQHF. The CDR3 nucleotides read TGCAGTGCTAGCCGGACAGGGTTAGGAGACCAGCCCCAGCATTTT.